The rows below give T cell receptor beta chains drawn from one sample of a study of cytomegalovirus exposure and HLA in healthy donors. Clones were read by immunoSEQ multiplex PCR, and TCRdb kept only the in-frame ones, dropping some. The sample totals around 190,000 clones; its top ten clones hold roughly 0.89%. Sequencing was done on a sample of PBMCs. The receptor source for this set is a woman in her thirties in good health and CMV-seropositive. Each CDR3 is given with its conserved first and last residue. The D gene is left open where the match is weak.

-	TRBV9	TRBJ1-1	TGTGCCAGCAGCCCTGCGAGGGTGACTGAAGCTTTCTTT	CASSPARVTEAFF
TRBD1	TRBV10-3	TRBJ2-2	TGTGCCATCAGTGAGTCGAGGACAGGGGGCTTTTCGGCCGGGGAGCTGTTTTTT	CAISESRTGGFSAGELFF
TRBD1	TRBV6-1	TRBJ2-7	TGTGCCAGCAGTGAAATGGGGACAGGCTACGAGCAGTACTTC	CASSEMGTGYEQYF
-	TRBV4-1	TRBJ1-4	TGCGCCAGCAGCCTCCAGGGTTTTAATGAAAAACTGTTTTTT	CASSLQGFNEKLFF
TRBD2	TRBV7-6	TRBJ2-7	TGTGCCAGCACCCCTTCGCGGACTAGCGGGTTTAAGCAGTACTTC	CASTPSRTSGFKQYF
TRBD1	TRBV18	TRBJ1-2	TGTGCCAGCTCACCACCCGGACAGGGGCTATCCTATGGCTACACCTTC	CASSPPGQGLSYGYTF
-	TRBV30	TRBJ2-1	TGTGCCACAAACCACCGGGACTCCCCCTACAATGAGCAGTTCTTC	CATNHRDSPYNEQFF
TRBD1	TRBV18	TRBJ2-2	TGTGCCAGCTCACCAGATGGACAGGGGTCGAACACCGGGGAGCTGTTTTTT	CASSPDGQGSNTGELFF
-	TRBV15	TRBJ2-1	TGTGCCACCAGCAGAGATTCCCGTACCGGGGAGCAGTTCTTC	CATSRDSRTGEQFF
-	TRBV5-5	TRBJ2-2	TGTGCCAGCAGCTTGCCGGTAAACACCGGGGAGCTGTTTTTT	CASSLPVNTGELFF